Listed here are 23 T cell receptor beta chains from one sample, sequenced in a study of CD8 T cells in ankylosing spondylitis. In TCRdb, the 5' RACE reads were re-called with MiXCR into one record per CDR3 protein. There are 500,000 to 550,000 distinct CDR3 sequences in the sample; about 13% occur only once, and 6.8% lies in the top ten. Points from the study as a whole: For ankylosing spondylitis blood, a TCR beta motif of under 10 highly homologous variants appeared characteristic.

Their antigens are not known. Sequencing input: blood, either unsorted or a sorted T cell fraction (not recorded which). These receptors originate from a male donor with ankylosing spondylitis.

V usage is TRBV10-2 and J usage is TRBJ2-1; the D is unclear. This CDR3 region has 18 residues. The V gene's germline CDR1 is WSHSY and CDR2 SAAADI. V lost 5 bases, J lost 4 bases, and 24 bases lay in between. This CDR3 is CASSHGKTAAAEYNEQFF. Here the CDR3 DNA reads TGCGCCAGCAGTCACGGTAAGACGGCCGCCGCCGAGTACAATGAGCAGTTCTTC.

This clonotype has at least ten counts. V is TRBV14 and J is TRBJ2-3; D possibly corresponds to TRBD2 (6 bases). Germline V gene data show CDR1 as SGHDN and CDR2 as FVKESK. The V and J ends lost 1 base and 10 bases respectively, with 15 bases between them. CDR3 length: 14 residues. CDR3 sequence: CASSQASGGVSQYF. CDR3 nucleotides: TGTGCCAGCAGCCAAGCCTCCGGAGGGGTATCGCAGTATTTT.

The CDR3 nucleotides read TGTGCCAGCAGCTCGACAGGCGTCGGCAATCAGCCCCAGCATTTT. This codes for CASSSTGVGNQPQHF. The chain carries TRBV7-9 and TRBJ1-5; possibly TRBD1 for D (6 bases). Germline loops: CDR1 SEHNR, CDR2 FQNEAQ (reference sequence). V lost 4 bases, J lost 2 bases, and 12 bases lay in between. CDR3 length equals 15 residues.

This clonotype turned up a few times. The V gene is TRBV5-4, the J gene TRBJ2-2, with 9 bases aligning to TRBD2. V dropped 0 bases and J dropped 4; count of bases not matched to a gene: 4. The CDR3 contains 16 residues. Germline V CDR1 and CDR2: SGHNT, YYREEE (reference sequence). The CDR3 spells CASSLEGAGGTGELFF. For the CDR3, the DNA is TGTGCCAGCAGCTTGGAGGGAGCGGGAGGCACCGGGGAGCTGTTTTTT.

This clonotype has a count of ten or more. Here the CDR3 DNA reads TGCAGCACCAATTCACAGGGGGGTCAACAAGAGACCCAGTACTTC. Protein product: CSTNSQGGQQETQYF. The chain links TRBV29-1 to TRBJ2-5; 8 nucleotides line up with TRBD1. This CDR3 is 15 amino acids long. Germline V gene sequence: CDR1 SQVTM, CDR2 ANQGSEA. V shed 8 bases and J 2 bases; nucleotides not matched to a gene: 13. The full variable domain, rest sourced from reference TRBV29-1 and TRBJ2-5, is SAVISQKPSRDICQRGTSLTIQCQVDSQVTMMFWYRQQPGQSLTLIATANQGSEATYESGFVIDKFPISRPNLTFSTLTVSNMSPEDSSIYLCSTNSQGGQQETQYFGPGTRLLVL.

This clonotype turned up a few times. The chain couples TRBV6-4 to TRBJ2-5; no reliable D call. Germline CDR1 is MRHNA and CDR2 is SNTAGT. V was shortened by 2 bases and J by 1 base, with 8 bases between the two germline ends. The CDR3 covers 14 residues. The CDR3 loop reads CASSDTGFQETQYF. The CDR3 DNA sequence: TGTGCCAGCAGTGACACCGGGTTCCAAGAGACCCAGTACTTC.

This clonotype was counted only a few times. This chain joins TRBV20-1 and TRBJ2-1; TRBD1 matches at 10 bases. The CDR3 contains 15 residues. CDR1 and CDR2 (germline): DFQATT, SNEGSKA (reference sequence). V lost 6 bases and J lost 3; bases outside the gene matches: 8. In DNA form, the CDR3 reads TGCAGTGCCAAACAAGGACAGGGGGACTACAATGAGCAGTTCTTC. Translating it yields CSAKQGQGDYNEQFF.

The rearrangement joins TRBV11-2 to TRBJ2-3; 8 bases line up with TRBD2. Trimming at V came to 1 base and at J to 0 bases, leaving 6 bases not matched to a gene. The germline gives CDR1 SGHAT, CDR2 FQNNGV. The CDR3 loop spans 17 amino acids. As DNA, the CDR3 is TGTGCCAGCAGCTTAGGGGGCGGGAGGTCTAGCACAGATACGCAGTATTTT. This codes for CASSLGGGRSSTDTQYF.

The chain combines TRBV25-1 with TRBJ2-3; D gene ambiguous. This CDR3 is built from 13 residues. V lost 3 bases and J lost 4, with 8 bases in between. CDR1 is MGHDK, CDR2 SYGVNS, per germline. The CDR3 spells CASSEPPADTQYF. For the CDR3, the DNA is TGTGCCAGCAGTGAGCCCCCGGCAGATACGCAGTATTTT.

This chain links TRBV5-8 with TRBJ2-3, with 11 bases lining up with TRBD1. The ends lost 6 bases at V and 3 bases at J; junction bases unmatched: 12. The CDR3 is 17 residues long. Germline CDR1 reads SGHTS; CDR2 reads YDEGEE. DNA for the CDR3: TGTGCCAGCACACGGAGCGGACAGGGGGCATGGACAGATACGCAGTATTTT. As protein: CASTRSGQGAWTDTQYF. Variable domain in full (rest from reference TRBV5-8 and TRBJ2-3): EAGVTQSPTHLIKTRGQQATLRCSPISGHTSVYWYQQALGLGLQFLLWYDEGEERNRGNFPPRFSGRQFPNYSSELNVNALELEDSALYLCASTRSGQGAWTDTQYFGPGTRLTVL.

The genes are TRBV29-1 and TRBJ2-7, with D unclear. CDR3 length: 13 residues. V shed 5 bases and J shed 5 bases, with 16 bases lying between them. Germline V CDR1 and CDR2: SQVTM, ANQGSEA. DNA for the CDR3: TGCAGCGTTCGGGCCAATCGAAGGGACGAGCAGTACTTC. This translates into CSVRANRRDEQYF.

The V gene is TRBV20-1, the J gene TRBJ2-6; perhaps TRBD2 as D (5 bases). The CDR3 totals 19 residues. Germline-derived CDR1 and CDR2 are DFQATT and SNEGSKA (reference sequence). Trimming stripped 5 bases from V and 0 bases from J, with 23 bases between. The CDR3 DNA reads TGCAGTGCTGGTAGCTGGAGGCGATCTCTCCTCTCTGGGGCCAACGTCCTGACTTTC. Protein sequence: CSAGSWRRSLLSGANVLTF.

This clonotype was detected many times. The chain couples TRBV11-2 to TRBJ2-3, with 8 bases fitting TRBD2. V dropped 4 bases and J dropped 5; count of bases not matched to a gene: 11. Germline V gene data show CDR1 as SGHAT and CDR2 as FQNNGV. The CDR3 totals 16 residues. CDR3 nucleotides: TGTGCCAGCAGCTCCGGACTAGCAGGAGACGTAGATACGCAGTATTTT. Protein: CASSSGLAGDVDTQYF.

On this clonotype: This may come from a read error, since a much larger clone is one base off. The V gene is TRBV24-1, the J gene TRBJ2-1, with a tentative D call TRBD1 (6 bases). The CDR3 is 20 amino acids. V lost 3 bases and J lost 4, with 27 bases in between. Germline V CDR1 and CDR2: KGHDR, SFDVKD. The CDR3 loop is CATSDITGYGYRGDYNEQFF. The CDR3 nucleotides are TGTGCCACCAGTGATATTACAGGGTACGGATACCGAGGTGATTACAATGAGCAGTTCTTC.

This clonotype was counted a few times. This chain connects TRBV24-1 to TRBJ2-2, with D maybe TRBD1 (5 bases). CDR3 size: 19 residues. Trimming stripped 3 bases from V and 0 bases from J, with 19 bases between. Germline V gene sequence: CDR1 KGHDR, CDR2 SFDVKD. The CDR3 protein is CATSDPTAGIIANTGELFF. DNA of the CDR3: TGTGCCACCAGTGATCCCACGGCAGGGATTATCGCGAACACCGGGGAGCTGTTTTTT.

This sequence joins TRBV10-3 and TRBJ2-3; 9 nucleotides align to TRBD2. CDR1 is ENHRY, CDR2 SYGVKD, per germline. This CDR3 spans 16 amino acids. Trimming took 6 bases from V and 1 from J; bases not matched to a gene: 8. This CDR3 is CAISELSGSGTDTQYF. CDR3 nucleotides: TGTGCCATCAGCGAACTTAGCGGGAGTGGCACAGATACGCAGTATTTT.

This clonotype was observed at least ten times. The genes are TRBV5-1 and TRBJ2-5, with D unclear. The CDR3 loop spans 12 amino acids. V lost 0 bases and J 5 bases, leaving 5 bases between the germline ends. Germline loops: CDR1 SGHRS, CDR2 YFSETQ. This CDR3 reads CASSLDFETQYF. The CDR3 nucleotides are TGCGCCAGCAGCTTGGATTTCGAGACCCAGTACTTC.

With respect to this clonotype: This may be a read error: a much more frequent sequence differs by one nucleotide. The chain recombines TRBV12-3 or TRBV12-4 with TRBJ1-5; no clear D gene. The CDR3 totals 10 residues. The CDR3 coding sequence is TGTACCAGCGCGAAGGGCGCCCAGCATTTT. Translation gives CTSAKGAQHF.

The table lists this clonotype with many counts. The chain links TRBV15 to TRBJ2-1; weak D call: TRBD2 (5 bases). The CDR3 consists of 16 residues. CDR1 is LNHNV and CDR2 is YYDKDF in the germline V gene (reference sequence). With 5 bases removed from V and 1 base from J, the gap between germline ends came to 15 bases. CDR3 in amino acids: CATSGLGGSSYNEQFF. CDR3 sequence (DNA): TGTGCCACCAGCGGCCTCGGCGGGTCTTCCTACAATGAGCAGTTCTTC. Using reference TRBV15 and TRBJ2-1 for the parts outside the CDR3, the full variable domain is DAMVIQNPRYQVTQFGKPVTLSCSQTLNHNVMYWYQQKSSQAPKLLFHYYDKDFNNEADTPDNFQSRRPNTSFCFLDIRSPGLGDTAMYLCATSGLGGSSYNEQFFGPGTRLTVL.

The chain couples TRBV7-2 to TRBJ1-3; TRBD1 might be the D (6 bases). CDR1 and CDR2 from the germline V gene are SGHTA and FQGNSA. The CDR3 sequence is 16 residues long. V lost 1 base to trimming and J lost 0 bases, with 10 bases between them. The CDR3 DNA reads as TGTGCCAGCAGCTTAGGACAGGCCGTCTCTGGAAACACCATATATTTT. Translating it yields CASSLGQAVSGNTIYF.

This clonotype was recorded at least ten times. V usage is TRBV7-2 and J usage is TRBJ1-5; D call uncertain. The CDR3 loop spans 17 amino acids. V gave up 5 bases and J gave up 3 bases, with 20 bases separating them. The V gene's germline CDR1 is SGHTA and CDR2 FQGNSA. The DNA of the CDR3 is TGTGCCAGCAGCCCATTTTTTTCCGGAGGTACCAATCAGCCCCAGCATTTT. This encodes CASSPFFSGGTNQPQHF. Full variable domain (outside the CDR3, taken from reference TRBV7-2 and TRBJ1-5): GAGVSQSPSNKVTEKGKDVELRCDPISGHTALYWYRQSLGQGLEFLIYFQGNSAPDKSGLPSDRFSAERTGGSVSTLTIQRTQQEDSAVYLCASSPFFSGGTNQPQHFGDGTRLSIL.

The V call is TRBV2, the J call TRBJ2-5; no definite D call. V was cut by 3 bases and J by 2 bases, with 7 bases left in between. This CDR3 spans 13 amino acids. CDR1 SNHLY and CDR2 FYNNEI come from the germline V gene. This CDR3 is CASSERLQETQYF. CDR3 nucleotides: TGTGCCAGCAGTGAGCGCCTACAAGAGACCCAGTACTTC.

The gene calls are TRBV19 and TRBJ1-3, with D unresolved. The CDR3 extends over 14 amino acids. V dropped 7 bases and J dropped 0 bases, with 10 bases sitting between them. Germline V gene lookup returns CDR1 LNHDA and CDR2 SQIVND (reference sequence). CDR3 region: CASTYRFSGNTIYF. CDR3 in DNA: TGTGCCAGTACCTATCGATTCTCTGGAAACACCATATATTTT.